Listed below are T cell receptor beta chains from one sample, sequenced in a study of T cells in Graves' hyperthyroidism and ophthalmopathy. TCRdb reprocessed the multiplex PCR reads via MiXCR and lists one record per CDR3 protein. Of more than 550,000 distinct CDR3 sequences in the sample, roughly 46% were seen once. The sequenced sample consisted of peripheral blood or thyroid tissue (not recorded which). These receptor sequences come from an adult man with Graves' disease, either hyperthyroidism or ophthalmopathy (not recorded which). Both conserved end residues are part of each CDR3. The D gene is left open where the match is weak. Size is stated for part of the rows, as once, few or many counts, or as a class when the clone is expanded.

>TRBD2|NA|TRBJ2-5|TRBV5-6
TGTGCCAGCAGCCGGACTAGCGGGGGTGAAGAGACCCAGTACTTC
CASSRTSGGEETQYF
>TRBD1|NA|TRBJ1-3|TRBV10-3
TGTGCCAGCGGGGACAGGTCCTCTGGAAACACCATATATTTT
CASGDRSSGNTIYF
>TRBD2|NA|TRBJ2-7|TRBV11-2
TGTGCCAGCGGGGGACTAGCGGGGGTCTACGAGCAGTACTTC
CASGGLAGVYEQYF
>NA|many|TRBJ2-6|TRBV20-1
TGCAGTGCTCCTTTAGGGGCCAACGTCCTGACTTTC
CSAPLGANVLTF
>TRBD1|NA|TRBJ1-4|TRBV20-1
TGCAGTGCCACCCTGGGACAGGGAACTGAAAAACTGTTTTTT
CSATLGQGTEKLFF
>TRBD1|many|TRBJ1-6|TRBV27
TGTGCCAGCAGTCAGACAGGGAAGACGCCCCTCCACTTT
CASSQTGKTPLHF
>TRBD1|few|TRBJ2-6|TRBV25-1
TGTGCCAGCAGTGAGCAGGGGGAGAGCTCTGGGGCCAACGTCCTGACTTTC
CASSEQGESSGANVLTF
>NA|many|TRBJ1-5|TRBV12-3/TRBV12-4
TGTGCCAGCAGTTTAGAGTGGAATCAGCCCCAGCATTTT
CASSLEWNQPQHF
>TRBD1|NA|TRBJ2-5|TRBV29-1
TGCAGCGTTGGGACAGGGCCTCGGGAGACCCAGTACTTC
CSVGTGPRETQYF
>NA|few|TRBJ2-7|TRBV29-1
TGCAGCGTTGAAGATCAGGTCGGCTACGAGCAGTACTTC
CSVEDQVGYEQYF
>NA|few|TRBJ1-1|TRBV7-2
TGTGCCAGCAGCTTAGAGTGGCGCACTGAAGCTTTCTTT
CASSLEWRTEAFF
>NA|many|TRBJ1-5|TRBV2
TGTGCCAGCAAGAGTAGCAATCAGCCCCAGCATTTT
CASKSSNQPQHF
>NA|NA|TRBJ1-1|TRBV7-6
TGTGCCAGCAGCCCGAGCATGAACACCGTCGAAGCTTTCTTT
CASSPSMNTVEAFF
>NA|NA|TRBJ2-2|TRBV20-1
TGCAGTGCTAGAGGGGGGGGCATGGAGGACACCGGGGAGCTGTTTTTT
CSARGGGMEDTGELFF
>TRBD1|NA|TRBJ1-6|TRBV19
TGTGCCAGTAGTATAGGGACAGGTTATAATCCACCCCTCCACTTT
CASSIGTGYNPPLHF
>TRBD1|once|TRBJ1-3|TRBV2
TGTGCCAAGGGACAGAGCTCTGGAAACACCATATATTTT
CAKGQSSGNTIYF
>NA|NA|TRBJ1-1|TRBV7-8
TGTGCCAGCAGCTCTGATATCAACACTGAAGCTTTCTTT
CASSSDINTEAFF
>NA|NA|TRBJ2-7|TRBV25-1
TGTGCCAGCAGTGAATACGCAGGGCAGCTCGAGCAGTACTTC
CASSEYAGQLEQYF
>NA|NA|TRBJ2-6|TRBV7-2
TGTGCCAGCACCGTCAACGTCCTGACTTTC
CASTVNVLTF
>NA|NA|TRBJ2-5|TRBV29-1
TGCAGCGTTCTCACCAAGGGGGACCAAGAGACCCAGTACTTC
CSVLTKGDQETQYF
>TRBD1|NA|TRBJ1-5|TRBV7-9
TGTGCCAGCAGCTTAGGAGGACAGGATTCCCAGCATTTT
CASSLGGQDSQHF
>NA|NA|TRBJ1-5|TRBV2
TGTGCCAGCAGGGAGGACAGCCTCAATCAGCCCCAGCATTTT
CASREDSLNQPQHF
>TRBD2|NA|TRBJ2-5|TRBV7-3
TGTGCCAGCAGCTTAAATCCAGCGGGAGATGGCGAGACCCAGTACTTC
CASSLNPAGDGETQYF
>NA|NA|TRBJ2-7|TRBV7-9
TGTGCCAGCAGTCTTACTCTCTACGAGCAGTACTTC
CASSLTLYEQYF
>NA|many|TRBJ2-5|TRBV2
TGTGCCAGCACGCCAACCCGCGGGGAAGAGACCCAGTACTTC
CASTPTRGEETQYF
>NA|NA|TRBJ2-7|TRBV7-9
TGTGCCAGCACCCCTGGGAGGGGGAACTACGAGCAGTACTTC
CASTPGRGNYEQYF
>NA|NA|TRBJ1-5|TRBV9
TGTGCCAGCAGCGTAGGCAGGGGATCGGGGCCCCAGCATTTT
CASSVGRGSGPQHF
>NA|NA|TRBJ1-2|TRBV7-7
TGTGCCAGCAGCCCGATTCTGAGCCCTGCTAACTATGGCTACACCTTC
CASSPILSPANYGYTF
>NA|NA|TRBJ1-5|TRBV7-3
TGTGCCAGCAGTCTTAACGGGGGACGCAATCAGCCCCAGCATTTT
CASSLNGGRNQPQHF
>TRBD1|NA|TRBJ2-2|TRBV2
TGTGCCAGCGTAGACTTGACAGGGGGTAACACCGGGGAGCTGTTTTTT
CASVDLTGGNTGELFF
>TRBD1|NA|TRBJ1-2|TRBV7-2
TGTGCCAGCAGCTTAGGGGGGACAGGGATGGATGGCTACACCTTC
CASSLGGTGMDGYTF
>NA|NA|TRBJ1-1|TRBV10-3
TGTGCCATCAGTGATCAAATAGAAGCTTTCTTT
CAISDQIEAFF
>NA|NA|TRBJ1-1|TRBV7-2
TGTGCCAGCAACTTAGAGGCAGCAATGAACACTGAAGCTTTCTTT
CASNLEAAMNTEAFF
>NA|NA|TRBJ1-2|TRBV10-1
TGCGCCAGCAGCCCGTCATTCCTCGGGGGGCGTAAGCATGGCTACACCTTC
CASSPSFLGGRKHGYTF
>TRBD1|NA|TRBJ1-2|TRBV25-1
TGTGCTGGGGGACAGTGGGCCAACTATGGCTACACCTTC
CAGGQWANYGYTF
>TRBD1|NA|TRBJ2-7|TRBV10-1
TGCGCCAGCGGGAAAGGACAGGGCTACGAGCAGTACTTC
CASGKGQGYEQYF
>NA|many|TRBJ1-5|TRBV9
TGTGCCAGCAGTGTCGGGACGGGAAATCAGCCCCAGCATTTT
CASSVGTGNQPQHF
>TRBD1|many|TRBJ1-3|TRBV5-1
TGCGCCAGCAGCTTTGACAGGGCGAACACCATATATTTT
CASSFDRANTIYF
>NA|NA|TRBJ1-5|TRBV19
TGTGCCAGTAGTATCTACGACCTGAATCAGCCCCAGCATTTT
CASSIYDLNQPQHF
>NA|NA|TRBJ1-1|TRBV7-2
TGTGCCAGCAGCTTAGCGTTTGGGACCACTGAAGCTTTCTTT
CASSLAFGTTEAFF
>NA|many|TRBJ2-7|TRBV7-9
TGTGCCAGCAGCTTAGGCAGGGGCCCCAACGAGCAGTACTTC
CASSLGRGPNEQYF
>NA|many|TRBJ1-5|TRBV2
TGTGCCAGCAGTGAAGCCCGGACAGGCAATCAGCCCCAGCATTTT
CASSEARTGNQPQHF
>NA|many|TRBJ1-3|TRBV29-1
TGCAGCGTTGAGATAGTCCGCTCTGGAAACACCATATATTTT
CSVEIVRSGNTIYF
>NA|NA|TRBJ1-1|TRBV5-4
TGTGCCAGCAGCTTGGCGGGCAGAGGGACAAACACTGAAGCTTTCTTT
CASSLAGRGTNTEAFF
>NA|NA|TRBJ1-1|TRBV6-1
TGTGCCAGCAGTTTCTTGGGTCTTAACGAAGCTTTCTTT
CASSFLGLNEAFF
>NA|few|TRBJ2-5|TRBV20-1
TGCAGTGCTCCCCTCCGTGGCGGGTGGGAGACCCAGTACTTC
CSAPLRGGWETQYF
>TRBD1|NA|TRBJ1-4|TRBV13
TGTGCCAGCAGCTTAACCGGGACAGGGAGGAAACTGTTTTTT
CASSLTGTGRKLFF
>NA|NA|TRBJ1-5|TRBV11-1
TGTGCCAGCAGCTTTGCGGGGGGGGCAGGGAGTCAGCCCCAGCATTTT
CASSFAGGAGSQPQHF
>TRBD1|NA|TRBJ1-1|TRBV20-1
TGCAGTGCTCTTGACAGGGCCGAAGCTTTCTTT
CSALDRAEAFF
>TRBD1|NA|TRBJ2-7|TRBV7-2
TGTGCCAGCAGAATCCCAGGACAGGGCCGGAACGAGCAGTACTTC
CASRIPGQGRNEQYF
>TRBD1|many|TRBJ2-5|TRBV7-9
TGTGCCAGCAGCCTCCTTGAAGGGACAGGCCGCCAAGAGACCCAGTACTTC
CASSLLEGTGRQETQYF
>TRBD1|NA|TRBJ2-6|TRBV29-1
TGCAGTGCTAGAGATCTTGGCAGGGGGAGTCTCGGTGCCGGGGCCAACGTCCTGACTTTC
CSARDLGRGSLGAGANVLTF
>NA|NA|TRBJ1-2|TRBV16
TGTGCCAGCAGCCAATCGGGGCTGAACTATGGCTACACCTTC
CASSQSGLNYGYTF